The entry that follows covers one T cell receptor beta chain sequence. Its antigen is not identified. The sample is drawn from a study of T cells in localized non-small cell lung cancer. Regarding the study as a whole: It was uninvolved adjacent lung that showed the highest T cell clonality, exceeding tumor.

Profiling relied on immunoSEQ multiplex PCR, and the TCRdb table lists in-frame clones only, not all of them. The table has tens of thousands of clones, approximately 90% seen once. CDR3 size: 13 residues. Trimming took 2 bases from V and 6 from J, leaving 9 bases between them. Germline CDR1 and CDR2: SGHKS and YYEKEE (reference sequence). This receptor was taken from a woman aged 35 to 75 with stage I squamous cell lung carcinoma. The chain has TRBV5-5 and TRBJ1-5; perhaps TRBD1 as D (5 bases). This material consisted of peripheral blood, taken before any cancer treatment. The CDR3 sequence: CASSFSGLQPQHF. The CDR3 DNA is TGTGCCAGCAGCTTTTCAGGGCTTCAGCCCCAGCATTTT.